A single sample is the source of the 10 T cell receptor beta chains below, sequenced in a study of OX40 agonist ivuxolimab in advanced cancers. Sequenced by immunoSEQ multiplex PCR; TCRdb stores in-frame clones only, minus some. The table has about 40,000 clones, around nine tenths seen once. This sample comprised CD4+ or CD8+ T cells sorted from blood, obtained in a trial of the OX40 agonist ivuxolimab. Receptors were obtained from an adult with an advanced solid tumor such as melanoma, head and neck, liver or kidney cancer.

V and J are TRBV11-2 and TRBJ1-2; D gene uncertain. Trimming removed 1 base at V and 8 bases at J, with 14 bases between. Germline CDR1 is SGHAT and CDR2 is FQNNGV. This CDR3 contains 14 residues. The CDR3 spells CASSLVATANGYTF. The CDR3 coding sequence is TGTGCCAGCAGCTTAGTCGCCACAGCGAACGGCTACACCTTC.

J is TRBJ1-4 and V is TRBV7-2, with unresolved D. V lost 0 bases, J lost 6 bases, and 11 bases lay in between. This CDR3 spans 15 amino acids. Germline-derived CDR1 and CDR2 are SGHTA and FQGNSA. For the CDR3, the DNA is TGTGCCAGCAGCTTAGCGGGCGGTTGGGATGAAAAACTGTTTTTT. Translated, it gives CASSLAGGWDEKLFF. The complete variable domain, with remaining parts taken from reference TRBV7-2 and TRBJ1-4, reads GAGVSQSPSNKVTEKGKDVELRCDPISGHTALYWYRQSLGQGLEFLIYFQGNSAPDKSGLPSDRFSAERTGGSVSTLTIQRTQQEDSAVYLCASSLAGGWDEKLFFGSGTQLSVL.

The chain uses TRBV5-1 and TRBJ2-5, with 12 nucleotides matching TRBD1. Germline V lookup: CDR1 SGHRS, CDR2 YFSETQ. This CDR3 contains 15 residues. The V and J ends lost 2 bases and 5 bases, in that order; junction bases with no gene match: 4. The CDR3 region is CASSFGTGGWETQYF. For the CDR3, the DNA is TGCGCCAGCAGCTTTGGGACAGGGGGCTGGGAGACCCAGTACTTC.

The chain recombines TRBV6-1 with TRBJ1-5; D is undetermined. The germline gives CDR1 MNHNS, CDR2 SASEGT. Trimming took off 6 bases at V and 7 bases at J, with 16 bases between the two ends. The CDR3 is 14 amino acids. The CDR3 coding sequence is TGTGCCAGCAGCCCCGGCTTTGTCGAACAGCCCCAGCATTTT. It is translated as CASSPGFVEQPQHF.

The rearrangement links TRBV23-1 to TRBJ2-7; TRBD2 might be the D (6 bases). TRBV23-1 is sorted into the ORF group, with uncertain function. CDR3 length: 13 amino acids. V gave up 9 bases and J gave up 6 bases, with 18 bases separating them. The CDR3 region is CAREGRDRSEQYF. The CDR3 DNA sequence: TGCGCCAGGGAGGGCAGGGATAGGTCCGAGCAGTACTTC.

The gene calls are TRBV4-2 and TRBJ2-7, with D possibly being TRBD1 or TRBD2 (6 bases each). The CDR3 sequence is 16 residues long. From germline, CDR1 is LGHNA and CDR2 YNFKEQ. V was clipped by 0 bases and J by 4 bases, with 16 bases between them. The CDR3 is CASSQDWSGGTYEQYF. As DNA, the CDR3 is TGTGCCAGCAGCCAAGATTGGAGTGGGGGGACATACGAGCAGTACTTC.

J is TRBJ1-5 and V is TRBV5-6; possibly TRBD1 for D (5 bases). Trimming removed 4 bases from V and 2 bases from J, with 22 bases in between. The CDR3 is 18 residues long. Looked up from germline, CDR1 is SGHDT and CDR2 is YYEEEE. Here the CDR3 DNA reads TGTGCCAGCAGCCGCCTATTCCGGGGCTTGGGCGGCAATCAGCCCCAGCATTTT. It is translated as CASSRLFRGLGGNQPQHF.

This clone has just a few counts. The rearrangement links TRBV2 to TRBJ1-4; 7 bases are a match to TRBD1. The trim removed 6 bases at V and 2 bases at J, leaving 6 bases unmatched. Germline loops: CDR1 SNHLY, CDR2 FYNNEI. CDR3 length: 15 residues. For the CDR3, the DNA is TGTGCCAGCAGAGAAAGGGGGCTCACTAATGAAAAACTGTTTTTT. It specifies CASRERGLTNEKLFF.

The J gene is TRBJ2-2, the V gene TRBV4-1; TRBD2 agrees at 7 bases. Germline CDR1 MGHRA, CDR2 YSYEKL. V shed 2 bases and J 5 bases; nucleotides not matched to a gene: 5. This CDR3 has 15 residues. The DNA of the CDR3 is TGCGCCAGCAGCCAACCCAGGGAGGGAACCGGGGAGCTGTTTTTT. This translates into CASSQPREGTGELFF.

V gene TRBV7-2 combines with J gene TRBJ1-3; D not certain. Germline lookup yields CDR1 SGHTA and CDR2 FQGNSA. Trimming took 1 base from V and 0 from J, leaving 13 bases between them. This CDR3 region has 17 residues. CDR3 protein: CASSLDGRYYSGNTIYF. The CDR3, as DNA: TGTGCCAGCAGCTTAGATGGCCGATACTACTCTGGAAACACCATATATTTT. Using reference TRBV7-2 and TRBJ1-3 for the parts outside the CDR3, the full variable domain is GAGVSQSPSNKVTEKGKDVELRCDPISGHTALYWYRQSLGQGLEFLIYFQGNSAPDKSGLPSDRFSAERTGGSVSTLTIQRTQQEDSAVYLCASSLDGRYYSGNTIYFGEGSWLTVV.